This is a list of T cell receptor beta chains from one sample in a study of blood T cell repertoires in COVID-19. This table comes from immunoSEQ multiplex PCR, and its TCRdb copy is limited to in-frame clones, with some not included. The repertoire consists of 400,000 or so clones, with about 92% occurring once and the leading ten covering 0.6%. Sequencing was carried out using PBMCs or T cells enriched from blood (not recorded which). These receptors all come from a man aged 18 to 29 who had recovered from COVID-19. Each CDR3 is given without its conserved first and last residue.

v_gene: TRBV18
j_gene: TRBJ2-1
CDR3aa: ASSPGASYNEQF

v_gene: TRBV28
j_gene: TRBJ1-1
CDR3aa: ASSLARVGFEAF

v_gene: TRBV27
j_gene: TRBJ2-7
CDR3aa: ASSLTGTGVYEQY

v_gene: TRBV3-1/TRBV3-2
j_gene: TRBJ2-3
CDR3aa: ASSQDRAGPTRDTQY

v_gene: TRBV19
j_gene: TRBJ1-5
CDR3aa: ASSGQGRYSNQPQH

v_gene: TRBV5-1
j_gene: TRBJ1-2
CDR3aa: ASSSGRGGGYT

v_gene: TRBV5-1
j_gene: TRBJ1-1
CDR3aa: ASSPGQGSNLEAF

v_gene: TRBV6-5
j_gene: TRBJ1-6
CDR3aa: ASNRFGGSPLH

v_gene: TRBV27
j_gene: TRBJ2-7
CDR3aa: ASSASGGGSYEQY

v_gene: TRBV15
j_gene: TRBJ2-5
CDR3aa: ATSNPRDRVWETQY

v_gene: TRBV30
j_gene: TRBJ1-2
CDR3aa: AWSNGLLYGYT

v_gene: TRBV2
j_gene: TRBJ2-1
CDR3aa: ASSERPGNNEQF

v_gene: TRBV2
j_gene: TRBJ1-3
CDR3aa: ASRPQARNTIY

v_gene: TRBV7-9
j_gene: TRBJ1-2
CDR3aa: ASSPRVGGYT

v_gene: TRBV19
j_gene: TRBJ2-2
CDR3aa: ASSHRQSELF

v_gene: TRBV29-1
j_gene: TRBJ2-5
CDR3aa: SVDIGTGTGETQY

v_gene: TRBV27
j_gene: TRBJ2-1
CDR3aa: ASSFTGTGWHNEQF

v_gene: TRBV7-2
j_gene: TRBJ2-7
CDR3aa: ASSPHSSYEQY

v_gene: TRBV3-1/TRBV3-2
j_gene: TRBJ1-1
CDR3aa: ASSQTDTRTEAF

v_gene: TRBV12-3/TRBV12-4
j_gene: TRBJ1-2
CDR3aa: ASSSGYGYT

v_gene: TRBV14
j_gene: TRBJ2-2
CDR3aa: ASSQTLAGGPMGELF

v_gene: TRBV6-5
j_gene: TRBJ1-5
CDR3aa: ASRRAGTPNQPQH

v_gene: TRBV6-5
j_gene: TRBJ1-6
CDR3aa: ASTGTGSGNSPLH

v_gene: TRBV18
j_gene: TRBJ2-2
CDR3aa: ASSSGIAGELF

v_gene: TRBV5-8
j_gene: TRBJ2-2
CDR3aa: ASSLMRADWYTGELF

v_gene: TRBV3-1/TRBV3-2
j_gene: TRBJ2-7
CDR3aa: ASSQDDQTTNYEQY

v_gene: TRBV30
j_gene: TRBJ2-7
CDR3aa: AWTLRLAGGSEQY

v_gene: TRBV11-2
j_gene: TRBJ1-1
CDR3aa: ASSLDLGDDTEAF

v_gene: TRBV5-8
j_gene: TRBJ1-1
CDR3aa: ASQLAGTTEAF

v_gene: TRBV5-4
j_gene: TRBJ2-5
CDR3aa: ASSLGAGRETQY

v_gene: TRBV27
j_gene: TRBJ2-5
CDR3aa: ASSSGLKETQY

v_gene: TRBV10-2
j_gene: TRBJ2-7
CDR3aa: ASSEWAGEGGRPQYEQY

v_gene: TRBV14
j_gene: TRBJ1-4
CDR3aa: ASSTNRGSSEKLF

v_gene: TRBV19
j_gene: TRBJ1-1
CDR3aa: ASSIDRGTEAF

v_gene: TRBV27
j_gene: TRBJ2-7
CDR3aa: ASSLSSGYEQY

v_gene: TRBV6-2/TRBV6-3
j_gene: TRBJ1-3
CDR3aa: ASSYPRGSGNTIY

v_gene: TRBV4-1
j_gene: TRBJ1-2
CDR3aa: ASSQTTGTYGYT

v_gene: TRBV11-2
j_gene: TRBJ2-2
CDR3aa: ASSFPGGGELF

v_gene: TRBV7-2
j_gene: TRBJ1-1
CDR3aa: ASSSTGGGVTEAF

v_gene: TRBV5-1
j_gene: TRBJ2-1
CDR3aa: ASSLGAGSYNEQF

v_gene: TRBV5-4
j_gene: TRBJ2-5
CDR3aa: ASKREIQETQY

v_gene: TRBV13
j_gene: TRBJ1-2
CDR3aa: ASSPVTSNYGYT

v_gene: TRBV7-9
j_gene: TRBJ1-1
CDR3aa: ASSLVSEFEAF

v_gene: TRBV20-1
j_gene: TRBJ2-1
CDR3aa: SASRAGGRNEQF

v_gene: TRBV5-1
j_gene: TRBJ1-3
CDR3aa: ASSLETVEAGNTIY

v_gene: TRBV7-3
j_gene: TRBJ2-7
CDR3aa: ASSFDSSSYEQY

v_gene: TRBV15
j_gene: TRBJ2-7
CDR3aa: ATRAGTGAVQY

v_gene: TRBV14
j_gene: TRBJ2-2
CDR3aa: ASSQYSGELF

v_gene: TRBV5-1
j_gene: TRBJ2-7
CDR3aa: ASSLAGGPYEQY

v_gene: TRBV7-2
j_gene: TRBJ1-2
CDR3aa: ASSLHGLLGYT

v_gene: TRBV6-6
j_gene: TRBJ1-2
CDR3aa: ASSYSTRRDGYT

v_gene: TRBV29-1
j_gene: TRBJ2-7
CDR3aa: SVEPSGRDEQY